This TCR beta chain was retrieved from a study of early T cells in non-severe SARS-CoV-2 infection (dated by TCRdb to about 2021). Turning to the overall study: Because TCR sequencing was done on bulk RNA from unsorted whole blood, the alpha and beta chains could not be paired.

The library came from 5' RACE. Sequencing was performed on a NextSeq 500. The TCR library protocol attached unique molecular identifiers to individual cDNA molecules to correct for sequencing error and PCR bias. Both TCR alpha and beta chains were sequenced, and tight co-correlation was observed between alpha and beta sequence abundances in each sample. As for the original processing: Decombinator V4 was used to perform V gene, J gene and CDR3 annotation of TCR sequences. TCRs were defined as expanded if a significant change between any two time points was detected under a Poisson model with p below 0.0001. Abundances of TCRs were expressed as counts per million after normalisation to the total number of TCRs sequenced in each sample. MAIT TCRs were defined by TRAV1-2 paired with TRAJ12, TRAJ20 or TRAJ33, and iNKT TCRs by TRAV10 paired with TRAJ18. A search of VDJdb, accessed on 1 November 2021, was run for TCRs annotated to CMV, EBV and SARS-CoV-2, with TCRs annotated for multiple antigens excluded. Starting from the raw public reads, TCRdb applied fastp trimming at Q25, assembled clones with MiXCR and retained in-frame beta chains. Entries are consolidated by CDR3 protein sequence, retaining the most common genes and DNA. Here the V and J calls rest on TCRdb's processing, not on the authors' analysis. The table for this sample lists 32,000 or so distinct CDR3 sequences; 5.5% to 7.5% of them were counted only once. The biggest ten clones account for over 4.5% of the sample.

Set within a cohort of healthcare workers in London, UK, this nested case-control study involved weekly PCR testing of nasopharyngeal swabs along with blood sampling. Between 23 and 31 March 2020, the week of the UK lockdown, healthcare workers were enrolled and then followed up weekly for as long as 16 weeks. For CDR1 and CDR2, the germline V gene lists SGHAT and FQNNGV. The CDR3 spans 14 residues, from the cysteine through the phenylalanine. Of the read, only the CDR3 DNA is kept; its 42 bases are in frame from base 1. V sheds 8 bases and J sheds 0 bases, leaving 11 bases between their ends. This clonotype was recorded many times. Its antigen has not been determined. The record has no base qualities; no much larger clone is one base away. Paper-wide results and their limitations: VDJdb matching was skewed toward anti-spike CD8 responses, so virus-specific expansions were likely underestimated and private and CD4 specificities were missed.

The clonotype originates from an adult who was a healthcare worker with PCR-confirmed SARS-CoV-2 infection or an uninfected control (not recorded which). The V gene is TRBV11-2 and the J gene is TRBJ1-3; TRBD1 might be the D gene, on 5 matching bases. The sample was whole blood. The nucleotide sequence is TGTGCCAGCTCTTGGGGGAGCTCTGGAAACACCATATATTTT. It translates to CASSWGSSGNTIYF.